Listed here are 20 T cell receptor beta chains from one sample, sequenced in a study of blood T cells in healthy people across ages. Using a J-beta primer mix together with a sample-barcoded 5' primer, a second PCR was run for roughly 6 to 11 cycles. TCRdb redid the calling of the 5' RACE reads with MiXCR, one entry per CDR3 protein. The sample carries approximately 1.5 million distinct CDR3 sequences, 40% to 45% recorded once. Sequencing was performed on blood. These receptors were obtained from a woman under 30 in good health.

This clonotype was seen repeatedly, ten times or more. This chain connects TRBV28 to TRBJ1-2; D uncertain. Germline values: CDR1 MDHEN, CDR2 SYDVKM. The germline V and J ends were trimmed by 6 bases and 7 bases, with 12 bases remaining between them. This CDR3 is built from 12 residues. The CDR3 DNA sequence: TGTGCCAGCAGCGCGACAAACGGTGGCTACACCTTC. Translation: CASSATNGGYTF.

This clonotype has only a few counts. The chain employs TRBV15 and TRBJ1-5; no firm D call. CDR3 length: 14 amino acids. Germline lookup yields CDR1 LNHNV and CDR2 YYDKDF (reference sequence). Trimming took off 1 base at V and 4 bases at J, with 8 bases between the two ends. CDR3 loop: CATSRVVLNQPQHF. In DNA form, the CDR3 reads TGTGCCACCAGCAGAGTAGTACTTAATCAGCCCCAGCATTTT.

The gene calls are TRBV20-1 and TRBJ2-4; D not certain. The CDR3 has 14 amino acids. V shed 6 bases and J shed 0 bases, with 12 bases lying between them. Germline V lookup: CDR1 DFQATT, CDR2 SNEGSKA (reference sequence). The CDR3 loop reads CSAPEKGAKNIQYF. In DNA form, the CDR3 reads TGCAGTGCGCCCGAGAAGGGAGCCAAAAACATTCAGTACTTC.

The rearrangement uses TRBV20-1 and TRBJ2-1; 14 nucleotides agree with TRBD2. The CDR3 is made up of 14 amino acids. Losses at the gene ends were 6 bases for V and 9 bases for J; bases not matched to a gene: 7. Per germline, CDR1 DFQATT and CDR2 SNEGSKA (reference sequence). The CDR3 is CSAPRLAGGLEQFF. The CDR3 coding sequence is TGCAGTGCGCCCCGACTAGCGGGAGGGCTTGAGCAGTTCTTC.

The chain has TRBV12-3 or TRBV12-4 and TRBJ1-1, with 8 bases matching TRBD1. V lost 5 bases to trimming and J lost 8 bases; unmatched junction nucleotides: 16. The CDR3 sequence is 16 residues long. CDR3 residues: CASSPAGGPRFAEAFF. The CDR3 coding sequence is TGTGCCAGCAGTCCCGCAGGGGGCCCCAGGTTTGCCGAAGCTTTCTTT.

The chain couples TRBV7-2 to TRBJ1-2; D gene ambiguous. The V end lost 2 bases, the J end lost 0 bases, and 7 bases lay between the germline ends. The CDR3 runs 14 residues. Per germline, CDR1 SGHTA and CDR2 FQGNSA. The CDR3 reads CASSLTAPNYGYTF. CDR3 DNA sequence: TGTGCCAGCAGCTTAACAGCACCTAACTATGGCTACACCTTC.

This clonotype was observed a handful of times. The rearrangement uses TRBV5-1 and TRBJ1-2; D not resolved. The CDR3 is made up of 15 amino acids. The germline V and J ends were trimmed by 0 bases and 1 base, with 10 bases remaining between them. Germline assignment: CDR1 SGHRS and CDR2 YFSETQ. The chain's CDR3 is CASSLAGLINYGYTF. The DNA of the CDR3 is TGCGCCAGCAGCTTGGCGGGCTTAATTAACTATGGCTACACCTTC.

The chain has TRBV27 and TRBJ1-1; no firm D call. The V and J ends lost 5 bases and 1 base respectively, with 11 bases between them. The CDR3 is 14 amino acids. The V gene's germline CDR1 is MNHEY and CDR2 SMNVEV (reference sequence). The CDR3 spells CASSPTGWNTEAFF. The CDR3 nucleotides read TGTGCCAGCAGTCCAACTGGTTGGAACACTGAAGCTTTCTTT.

The chain employs TRBV6-6 and TRBJ1-2; 7 bases fit TRBD1. The CDR3 has 16 amino acids. J was trimmed by 7 bases and V by 4 bases; bases with no gene match: 15. Germline V gives CDR1 MNHNY, CDR2 SVGAGI (reference sequence). The CDR3 coding sequence is TGTGCCAGCAGTTCCCCCTCGGCAGGGGGATCCGGTGGCTACACCTTC. Translating gives CASSSPSAGGSGGYTF.

The V gene is TRBV7-2, the J gene TRBJ1-5; a weak D match, TRBD1 (6 bases). V was trimmed by 5 bases and J by 3 bases, leaving 11 bases between them. This CDR3 has 14 residues. The germline CDR1 and CDR2 sequences are SGHTA and FQGNSA. The CDR3 DNA is TGTGCCAGCAGCGCCCGGACAGTCAATCAGCCCCAGCATTTT. Encoded protein: CASSARTVNQPQHF. The full variable domain, in which reference TRBV7-2 and TRBJ1-5 provide the parts outside the CDR3, is GAGVSQSPSNKVTEKGKDVELRCDPISGHTALYWYRQSLGQGLEFLIYFQGNSAPDKSGLPSDRFSAERTGGSVSTLTIQRTQQEDSAVYLCASSARTVNQPQHFGDGTRLSIL.

The chain links TRBV30 to TRBJ1-4; D gene unclear. The CDR3 has 13 residues. V lost 0 bases and J lost 8, with 10 bases in between. Germline CDR1 is GTSNPN and CDR2 is SVGIG (reference sequence). The chain's CDR3 is CAWSVSVAEKLFF. The CDR3 DNA follows: TGTGCCTGGAGTGTCAGTGTAGCCGAAAAACTGTTTTTT.

CDR3 sequence (DNA): TGCAGCGTTGAAGATCGGGAGGGTGCCGGAAACACCATATATTTT. Amino acid sequence: CSVEDREGAGNTIYF. This sequence joins TRBV29-1 and TRBJ1-3; no reliable D call. The CDR3 sequence is 15 residues long. Looked up from germline, CDR1 is SQVTM and CDR2 is ANQGSEA. Trimming took off 0 bases at V and 4 bases at J, with 13 bases between the two ends.

The sample holds a few counts of this clonotype. The chain employs TRBV7-2 and TRBJ2-7; tentative D call: TRBD2 (6 bases). The CDR3 covers 16 residues. With 2 bases removed from V and 2 bases from J, the gap between germline ends came to 16 bases. The V gene's germline CDR1 is SGHTA and CDR2 FQGNSA. The CDR3 bases are TGTGCCAGCAGCTTATCCACTAGCTTTGGGGCCTACGAGCAGTACTTC. The encoded protein is CASSLSTSFGAYEQYF.

This clonotype was detected a few times. With a much larger clone just one base away, this may be a read error. The chain links TRBV7-2 to TRBJ2-7, with D maybe TRBD1 (5 bases). The CDR3 extends over 13 amino acids. Germline-derived CDR1 and CDR2 are SGHTA and FQGNSA. V lost 5 bases and J lost 7, with 15 bases in between. CDR3 coding DNA: TGTGCCAGCAGCGTAGGGGAATTCCTTGAGCAGTACTTC. Residues: CASSVGEFLEQYF.

The rearrangement uses TRBV20-1 and TRBJ2-1; D possibly corresponds to TRBD2 (5 bases). This CDR3 has 13 residues. Germline V gene sequence: CDR1 DFQATT, CDR2 SNEGSKA (reference sequence). V lost 6 bases to trimming and J lost 2 bases, with 11 bases between them. The CDR3: CSALKRTYNEQFF. CDR3 DNA: TGCAGTGCCCTAAAGCGGACCTACAATGAGCAGTTCTTC.

This clonotype was detected a few times. The chain combines TRBV12-3 or TRBV12-4 with TRBJ2-5; possibly TRBD2 for D (6 bases). The CDR3 has 14 amino acids. Trimming left V 1 base short and J 5 bases short, with 11 bases between. The DNA for the CDR3 is TGTGCCAGCAGTTTAGGGCTAGCGTGGGAGACCCAGTACTTC. Translation gives CASSLGLAWETQYF.

This clonotype occurred a few times. V is TRBV20-1 and J is TRBJ2-7; no definite D call. The CDR3 sequence is 13 residues long. CDR1 and CDR2 (germline): DFQATT, SNEGSKA (reference sequence). The germline V and J ends were trimmed by 6 bases and 0 bases, with 12 bases remaining between them. For the CDR3, the DNA is TGCAGTGCAGCCAGACAAAGCTCCTACGAGCAGTACTTC. Its translation is CSAARQSSYEQYF.

The V and J genes are TRBV27 and TRBJ2-7; D uncertain. The germline V gene encodes CDR1 MNHEY and CDR2 SMNVEV (reference sequence). This CDR3 comprises 12 residues. The ends were cut back, 4 bases at V and 6 bases at J, with 10 bases in the middle. The CDR3 spells CASSYPSGEQYF. CDR3 coding DNA: TGTGCCAGCAGTTACCCCAGTGGCGAGCAGTACTTC.

This chain joins TRBV6-2 or TRBV6-3 and TRBJ2-7; 8 bases map to TRBD2. Per the germline V gene, CDR1 is MNHEY and CDR2 is SVGEGT. Trimming at V came to 7 bases and at J to 3 bases, leaving 8 bases not matched to a gene. The CDR3 loop spans 14 amino acids. The CDR3 sequence: CASIPGLGFYEQYF. The CDR3 DNA follows: TGTGCCAGCATCCCGGGACTAGGATTCTACGAGCAGTACTTC.

This clonotype showed up just a few times. The gene calls are TRBV27 and TRBJ1-6; 7 positions match TRBD1. After removal of 6 bases from V and 7 bases from J, the junction contained 9 bases not matched to a gene. The CDR3 has 15 amino acids. The germline V gene has CDR1 MNHEY and CDR2 SMNVEV (reference sequence). CDR3 residues: CASSLVTGVNSPLHF. The CDR3 region has the DNA TGTGCCAGCAGCCTCGTTACAGGGGTCAATTCACCCCTCCACTTT.